This TCR beta chain was observed in a study of cytomegalovirus exposure and HLA in healthy donors. With 8 bases clipped from V and 7 bases from J, the junction kept 5 bases outside the gene matches. Germline loops: CDR1 LNHDA, CDR2 SQIVND (reference sequence). This CDR3 spans 13 amino acids. Study-level points and caveats: Serostatus for CMV was the only available immune exposure information.

60 Vbeta and 13 Jbeta primers were used in PCR. In the study's own analysis: Approximately 87 million unique TCR beta chains, roughly 10 million shared, were counted in a later analysis. Using immunoSEQ multiplex PCR, the repertoire was profiled, and TCRdb retains in-frame clones only, with some absent. That table is the source of V, J and clone size, and D and trimming were worked out from the DNA. The repertoire holds about 200,000 clones, with around 75% as singletons. As regards this clone: Antigen specificity is unknown.

This receptor was identified in a woman in her thirties in good health and CMV-seronegative. Sequencing input: PBMCs. The chain recombines TRBV19 with TRBJ1-6, with 7 bases lining up with TRBD1. Here the CDR3 DNA reads TGTGCCAGTTCCGGGACAGTCAATTCACCCCTCCACTTT. Its translation is CASSGTVNSPLHF.